This T cell receptor beta chain was recovered during a study of blood T cells in healthy people across ages (dated by TCRdb to the mid-2010s). General notes on the study: Template switching captured roughly one uniquely barcoded TCR beta cDNA molecule per two T cells in model experiments. The study analyzed two additional independent replicas of 1 million unique cDNA reads from the same blood draw for two donors, one aged 18 to 30 and one aged 80 or older. The study measured age-related changes in TCR beta repertoire diversity using deep sequencing normalized with unique cDNA molecular identifiers. The donors were split into four age groups: young (average about 16 years), middle-aged (39), aged (more than 60) and long-lived (roughly 77). To avoid experimental bias, donors of different ages were distributed randomly across sequencing lanes.

Broad study findings and their caveats: As age increased, observed TCR beta diversity per million T cells dropped in a roughly linear way, and a significant reduction was already evident by age 40. The long-lived group showed more naive CD4+ T cells, fewer expanded clones and increased TCR diversity than the aged group, suggesting age selection. Conclusive comparison of naive and antigen-experienced compartments was prevented by the profiling of bulk unsorted PBMCs. There was a strong correlation between observed TCR beta diversity and the percentage of naive T cells measured by flow cytometry. Donor CMV infection status was unknown, potentially confounding age-related changes in expanded clonotypes. Estimates of total diversity based on one million sequenced T cells were regarded as lower bounds and as underestimates.

The receptor library was made with 5' RACE. The instrument given in TCRdb is Illumina HiSeq 2500. The second PCR ran for about 6 to 12 cycles and used a J-beta primer mix along with a sample-barcoded 5' primer. Each TCR beta cDNA molecule received a unique molecular identifier from a template-switch 5' adaptor carrying 12 random nucleotides. Each sample yielded at least 2.5 million CDR3-containing paired-end reads. First-strand cDNA was synthesized from all RNA with the Mint cDNA synthesis kit, primed by a TRBC-specific oligonucleotide. After uracil-DNA glycosylase treatment, a first 18-cycle PCR used universal primers M1SS and BC2_uni_R on all cDNA. On the study's bioinformatics: For normalization, 1 million high-quality reads, each with a distinct molecular identifier, were randomly selected from each sample. Reads with shared molecular identifiers were discarded instead of being binned into consensus sequences. MiTCR, set to a Q25 quality threshold and the strictest error-elimination algorithm, was used for CDR3 identification, clonotype clustering and error correction. A nonparametric unseen species model with Euler transformation was used to estimate a lower bound on total TCR beta diversity. TCRdb itself trimmed the public reads at Q25 with fastp, ran MiXCR and retained productive beta chains. Rows are combined by CDR3 protein, so each entry shows the most common genes and DNA. The V and J calls reflect TCRdb's pipeline rather than the authors' work. Recorded for this sample are 1.5 million or so distinct CDR3 sequences; roughly 43% of them occurred a single time. The ten largest clones represent roughly 3.7% of the sample.

The CDR3 covers 16 residues, taking in both the cysteine and the phenylalanine. Only the CDR3 region is kept as DNA, spanning 48 bases read in frame from base 1. The junction carries 12 bases between V and J, which are trimmed by 0 bases and 2 bases respectively. According to the germline V gene, CDR1 reads MGHRA and CDR2 reads YSYEKL. This clonotype was counted a single time. Its binding antigen is unknown. No base quality values were provided; no much bigger clone lies one nucleotide off. Systemically healthy Caucasian individuals from Russia, 35 to 50 in total and aged about 6 to 100 years, were included as donors. Approximately 9 milliliters of peripheral blood were collected from each donor into EDTA-treated Vacutainer tubes. Ficoll-Paque density-gradient centrifugation was used to isolate PBMCs, with at least 7 million obtained per sample. Total RNA was extracted from PBMCs with Trizol reagent, with at least 5.5 micrograms obtained per sample. For every donor, an aliquot of PBMCs went through flow cytometry to measure the percentages of naive CD45RAhigh/CD27high T cells.

The V gene is TRBV4-1 and the J gene is TRBJ2-3; the best D guess is TRBD1, with 5 bases matching. Input material: blood. The sequence was collected from a woman aged 18-30 years in good health. In nucleotides, the sequence is TGCGCCAGCAGCCAAGATCAAAGGGGCCTCACAGATACGCAGTATTTT. This is translated as CASSQDQRGLTDTQYF.